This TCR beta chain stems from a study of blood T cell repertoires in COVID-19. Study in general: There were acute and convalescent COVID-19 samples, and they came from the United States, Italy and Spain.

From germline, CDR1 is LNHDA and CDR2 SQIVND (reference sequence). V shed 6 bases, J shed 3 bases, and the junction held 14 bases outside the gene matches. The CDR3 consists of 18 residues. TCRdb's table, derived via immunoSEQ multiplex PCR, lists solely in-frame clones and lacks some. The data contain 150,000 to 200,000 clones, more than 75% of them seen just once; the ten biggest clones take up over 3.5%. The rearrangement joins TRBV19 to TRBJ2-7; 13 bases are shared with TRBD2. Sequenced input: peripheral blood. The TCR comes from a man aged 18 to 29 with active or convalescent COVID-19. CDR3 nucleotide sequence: TGTGCCAGTAGCCCACGGGGGACTAGCGGGGATACGTTCTACGAGCAGTACTTC. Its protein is CASSPRGTSGDTFYEQYF.